The 24 T cell receptor beta chains below were found in one sample sequenced in a study of blood T cell repertoires in COVID-19. Repertoires were generated with immunoSEQ multiplex PCR, while TCRdb's copy carries only in-frame clones and drops some. Among 55,000 to 80,000 clones listed, roughly 90% were seen once. The sequenced sample was peripheral blood. These receptors were taken from a woman aged 55-70 years with acute or convalescent COVID-19.

This clone was seen once. This sequence joins TRBV11-3 and TRBJ2-5; D may be TRBD2 (5 bases). The germline V and J ends were trimmed by 1 base and 4 bases, with 19 bases remaining between them. This CDR3 has 17 amino acids. CDR1 SGHNT and CDR2 YENEEA come from the germline V gene. CDR3 sequence reads: CASSLGKGLASGETQYF. CDR3 bases: TGTGCCAGCAGCTTAGGTAAAGGGCTAGCCTCCGGAGAGACCCAGTACTTC.

This rearrangement joins TRBV27 to TRBJ1-6; 9 bases fit TRBD1. This CDR3 region has 16 residues. From germline, CDR1 is MNHEY and CDR2 SMNVEV (reference sequence). V trimming: 7 bases; J trimming: 8 bases; junction bases outside the gene matches: 12. CDR3 nucleotides: TGTGCCAGCACTCCCCCCCGGGACAGGGATGATTCACCCCTCCACTTT. Protein product: CASTPPRDRDDSPLHF.

This clone has only one observation. The rearrangement links TRBV6-5 to TRBJ2-7; 15 nucleotides align to TRBD2. The junction had 7 bases not matched to a gene; V was cut back by 3 bases and J by 7 bases. Germline values: CDR1 MNHEY, CDR2 SVGAGI. This CDR3 region has 16 residues. The CDR3 loop is CASSYIGTSGRREQYV. CDR3 nucleotides: TGTGCCAGCAGTTATATCGGGACTAGCGGGAGGAGGGAGCAGTACGTC.

This clone came up a few times. This chain connects TRBV6-5 to TRBJ1-1; D gene unclear. Germline assignment: CDR1 MNHEY and CDR2 SVGAGI. The length of the CDR3 is 14 residues. Deletions cut 2 bases from V and 4 bases from J, with 11 bases between. CDR3 in amino acids: CASSYRKGSTEAFF. The CDR3 bases are TGTGCCAGCAGTTACAGGAAAGGGAGCACTGAAGCTTTCTTT.

This clone has just one count. The DNA of the CDR3 is TGTGCCAGCTCACCAACGGGACAGGGGAATGCTTTCTTT. Encoded protein: CASSPTGQGNAFF. The rearrangement joins TRBV18 to TRBJ1-1; TRBD1 matches at 10 bases. V was clipped by 2 bases and J by 11 bases; unmatched bases: 5. The CDR3 loop spans 13 amino acids. The germline V gene encodes CDR1 KGHSH and CDR2 LQKENI. The full variable domain, its missing parts supplied by reference TRBV18 and TRBJ1-1, is NAGVMQNPRHLVRRRGQEARLRCSPMKGHSHVYWYRQLPEEGLKFMVYLQKENIIDESGMPKERFSAEFPKEGPSILRIQQVVRGDSAAYFCASSPTGQGNAFFGQGTRLTVV.

The chain recombines TRBV3-1 (or the pseudogene TRBV3-2) with TRBJ1-4; no clear D gene. V was shortened by 0 bases and J by 7 bases, with 6 bases between the two germline ends. The CDR3 consists of 13 residues. Germline V gene data show CDR1 as LGHDT and CDR2 as YNNKEL (reference sequence). Here the CDR3 reads CASSQDRGEKLFF. The CDR3 nucleotides are TGTGCCAGCAGCCAAGATCGGGGTGAAAAACTGTTTTTT.

The rearrangement links TRBV9 to TRBJ2-1, with TRBD2 matching 10 bases. The length of the CDR3 is 15 residues. V shed 5 bases, J shed 3 bases, and the junction held 5 bases outside the gene matches. Germline V CDR1 and CDR2: SGDLS, YYNGEE. The DNA of the CDR3 is TGTGCCAGCAGTATAAGACTAGCGGGCTACAATGAGCAGTTCTTC. This gives the protein CASSIRLAGYNEQFF.

Here the CDR3 reads CASSPPGGQKGTEAFF. The CDR3, as DNA: TGTGCCAGCTCACCCCCGGGAGGACAAAAGGGCACTGAAGCTTTCTTT. This chain links TRBV18 with TRBJ1-1; D might be TRBD1 (5 bases). This CDR3 contains 16 residues. Germline CDR1 and CDR2: KGHSH and LQKENI. V lost 3 bases and J lost 4, with 18 bases in between.

V is TRBV6-5 and J is TRBJ2-7; possibly TRBD2 for D (5 bases). This CDR3 has 15 amino acids. V was cut by 5 bases and J by 2 bases, with 16 bases left in between. Germline V lookup: CDR1 MNHEY, CDR2 SVGAGI. The CDR3 sequence: CASSRPPPGTYEQYV. The CDR3 DNA is TGTGCCAGCAGTCGCCCCCCCCCGGGGACCTACGAGCAGTACGTC.

The chain links TRBV28 to TRBJ1-2; tentatively, D is TRBD1 (6 bases). This CDR3 is built from 13 residues. CDR1 and CDR2 (germline): MDHEN, SYDVKM. Trimming stripped 0 bases from V and 6 bases from J, with 8 bases between. The DNA for the CDR3 is TGTGCCAGCAGTTTATGGCCAGGGGATGGCTACACCTTC. Its translation is CASSLWPGDGYTF.

This clone was found a few times. The chain employs TRBV4-1 and TRBJ2-3, with 10 bases lining up with TRBD2. Trimming took 6 bases from V and 1 from J; bases not matched to a gene: 7. The CDR3 loop spans 16 amino acids. The germline CDR1 and CDR2 sequences are MGHRA and YSYEKL. This CDR3 reads CASSPSSGRGTDTQYF. As DNA, the CDR3 is TGCGCCAGCAGTCCTTCTAGCGGGAGAGGCACAGATACGCAGTATTTT.

J is TRBJ1-6 and V is TRBV27; tentative D call: TRBD1 (6 bases). V was pared by 7 bases and J by 7 bases, with 17 bases between. The germline V gene has CDR1 MNHEY and CDR2 SMNVEV (reference sequence). The CDR3 covers 15 residues. CDR3 in DNA: TGTGCCAGCACCTCAGTGGGGGCCCCCAATTCACCCCTCCACTTT. Its protein is CASTSVGAPNSPLHF.

This clone was observed a single time. This sequence joins TRBV29-1 and TRBJ2-1; 7 bases match TRBD2. The junction had 4 bases not matched to a gene; V was cut back by 1 base and J by 1 base. Germline CDR1 is SQVTM and CDR2 is ANQGSEA. The CDR3 covers 15 residues. The CDR3 is CSVEGGGSSYNEQFF. CDR3 sequence (DNA): TGCAGCGTTGAAGGGGGGGGGAGTTCCTACAATGAGCAGTTCTTC.

V is TRBV11-2 and J is TRBJ1-3, with D unresolved. The CDR3 extends over 15 amino acids. The V end was cut by 5 bases, the J end by 4 bases, with 15 bases between. In germline, CDR1 is SGHAT, CDR2 FQNNGV. The CDR3 DNA follows: TGTGCCAGCAGCCCCGGCCAGGCGGGAGGAAACACCATATATTTT. Encoded protein: CASSPGQAGGNTIYF. Variable domain in full (rest from reference TRBV11-2 and TRBJ1-3): EAGVAQSPRYKIIEKRQSVAFWCNPISGHATLYWYQQILGQGPKLLIQFQNNGVVDDSQLPKDRFSAERLKGVDSTLKIQPAKLEDSAVYLCASSPGQAGGNTIYFGEGSWLTVV.

V gene TRBV7-2 combines with J gene TRBJ1-3; no reliable D call. This CDR3 contains 13 residues. Per the germline V gene, CDR1 is SGHTA and CDR2 is FQGNSA. Trimming removed 0 bases from V and 6 bases from J, with 6 bases in between. The CDR3 is CASSLARENTIYF. For the CDR3, the DNA is TGTGCCAGCAGCTTAGCTCGGGAAAACACCATATATTTT.

The chain employs TRBV6-5 and TRBJ2-5; D unresolved. With 0 bases removed from V and 2 bases from J, the gap between germline ends came to 13 bases. Germline CDR1 reads MNHEY; CDR2 reads SVGAGI. This CDR3 contains 16 residues. The CDR3 sequence is CASSYSKGTRQETQYF. In DNA, the CDR3 is TGTGCCAGCAGTTACTCGAAAGGAACGAGGCAAGAGACCCAGTACTTC.

This clone was detected a few times. This chain links TRBV30 with TRBJ1-3; tentatively, D is TRBD1 (5 bases). The CDR3 is 13 residues long. The V end was cut by 1 base, the J end by 4 bases, with 8 bases between. Germline V gives CDR1 GTSNPN, CDR2 SVGIG (reference sequence). The CDR3 is CAWSGGAGNTIYF. DNA for the CDR3: TGTGCCTGGAGTGGCGGGGCAGGAAACACCATATATTTT.

The chain joins TRBV4-2 to TRBJ2-1; D remains unclear. CDR3 length: 15 amino acids. Germline CDR1 LGHNA, CDR2 YNFKEQ. Trimming stripped 4 bases from V and 0 bases from J, with 10 bases between. The CDR3 loop is CASSLEWSSYNEQFF. The DNA of the CDR3 is TGTGCCAGCAGCCTGGAGTGGAGCTCCTACAATGAGCAGTTCTTC.

This clone was seen just once. The genes are TRBV30 and TRBJ2-1; TRBD2 matches at 12 bases. CDR1 is GTSNPN, CDR2 SVGIG, per germline (reference sequence). This CDR3 is 14 amino acids long. The V segment lost 1 base and the J segment 8 bases; nucleotides outside the gene matches: 3. This chain's CDR3 is CAWSGTSGVDEQFF. The DNA of the CDR3 is TGTGCCTGGAGTGGGACTAGCGGGGTCGATGAGCAGTTCTTC.

V is TRBV28 and J is TRBJ2-3; D unclear. The CDR3 sequence is 14 residues long. V lost 5 bases and J 3 bases, leaving 12 bases between the germline ends. CDR1 is MDHEN, CDR2 SYDVKM, per germline. The CDR3 sequence: CASSRGFGTDTQYF. The CDR3 bases are TGTGCCAGCAGTCGAGGATTCGGGACAGATACGCAGTATTTT.

The rearrangement joins TRBV15 to TRBJ1-4; 7 nucleotides match TRBD1. V trimming: 5 bases; J trimming: 8 bases; junction bases outside the gene matches: 8. The CDR3 covers 14 residues. Germline assignment: CDR1 LNHNV and CDR2 YYDKDF (reference sequence). In DNA, the CDR3 is TGTGCCACCAGCCCAGAAGGGACAGTGGAAAAACTGTTTTTT. This encodes CATSPEGTVEKLFF.

The rearrangement joins TRBV5-4 to TRBJ1-4; 9 bases are shared with TRBD1. Trimming at V came to 3 bases and at J to 8 bases, leaving 5 bases not matched to a gene. Per germline, CDR1 SGHNT and CDR2 YYREEE (reference sequence). There are 14 residues in the CDR3. This CDR3 is CASSSQGAQEKLFF. The DNA of the CDR3 is TGTGCCAGCAGCTCACAGGGGGCCCAGGAAAAACTGTTTTTT.

The chain combines TRBV9 with TRBJ2-3; TRBD1 aligns across 8 bases. Unmatched junction bases numbered 7, after V lost 4 bases and J lost 6 bases. In germline, CDR1 is SGDLS, CDR2 YYNGEE. The CDR3 sequence is 14 residues long. The CDR3 sequence: CASSITNRGDTQYF. The CDR3, as DNA: TGTGCCAGCAGCATTACGAACAGGGGGGATACGCAGTATTTT.

The V call is TRBV18, the J call TRBJ1-2, with 7 bases lining up with TRBD1. V was clipped by 2 bases and J by 8 bases; unmatched bases: 14. Germline CDR1 reads KGHSH; CDR2 reads LQKENI. The CDR3 contains 16 residues. The CDR3 reads CASSPIWRQGGVGYTF. For the CDR3, the DNA is TGTGCCAGCTCACCAATTTGGAGACAGGGTGGTGTAGGCTACACCTTC.